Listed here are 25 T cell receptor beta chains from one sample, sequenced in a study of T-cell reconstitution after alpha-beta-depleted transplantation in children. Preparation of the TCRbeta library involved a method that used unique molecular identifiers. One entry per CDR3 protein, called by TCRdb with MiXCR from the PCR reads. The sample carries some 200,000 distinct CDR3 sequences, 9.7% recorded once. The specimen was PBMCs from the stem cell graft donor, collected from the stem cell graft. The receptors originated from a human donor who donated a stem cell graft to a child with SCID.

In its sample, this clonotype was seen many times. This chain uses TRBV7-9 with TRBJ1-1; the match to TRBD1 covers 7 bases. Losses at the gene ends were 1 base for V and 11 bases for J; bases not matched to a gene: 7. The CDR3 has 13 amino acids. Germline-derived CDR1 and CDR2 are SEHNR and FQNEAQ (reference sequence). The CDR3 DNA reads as TGTGCCAGCAGCTTAGGACAGGGAGAGGTGGCTTTCTTT. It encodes CASSLGQGEVAFF.

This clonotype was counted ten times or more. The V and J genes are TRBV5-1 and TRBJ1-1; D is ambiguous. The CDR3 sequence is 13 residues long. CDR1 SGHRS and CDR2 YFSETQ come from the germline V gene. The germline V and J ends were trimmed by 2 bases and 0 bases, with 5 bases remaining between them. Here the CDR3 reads CASSFVMNTEAFF. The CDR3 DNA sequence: TGCGCCAGCAGCTTCGTTATGAACACTGAAGCTTTCTTT.

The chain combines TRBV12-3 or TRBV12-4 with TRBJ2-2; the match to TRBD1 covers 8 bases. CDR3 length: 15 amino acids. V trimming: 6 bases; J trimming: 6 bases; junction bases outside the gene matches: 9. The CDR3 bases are TGTGCCAGCAGCACAGGGGGTTCGGAGGCCGGGGAGCTGTTTTTT. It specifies CASSTGGSEAGELFF.

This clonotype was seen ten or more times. The CDR3 loop is CASSLVDRNTGELFF. CDR3 DNA: TGTGCCAGCAGCTTGGTCGACAGGAACACCGGGGAGCTGTTTTTT. V and J are TRBV5-6 and TRBJ2-2; a possible D gene is TRBD1 (5 bases). The V end was cut by 0 bases, the J end by 1 base, with 7 bases between. The CDR3 is 15 residues long. In germline, CDR1 is SGHDT, CDR2 YYEEEE.

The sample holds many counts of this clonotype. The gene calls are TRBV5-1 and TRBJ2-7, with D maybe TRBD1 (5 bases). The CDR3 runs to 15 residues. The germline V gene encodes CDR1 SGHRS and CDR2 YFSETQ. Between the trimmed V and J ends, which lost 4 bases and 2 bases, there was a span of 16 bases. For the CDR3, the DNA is TGCGCCAGCAGCAATCCAACAGGTGGGGCCTACGAGCAGTACTTC. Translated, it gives CASSNPTGGAYEQYF.

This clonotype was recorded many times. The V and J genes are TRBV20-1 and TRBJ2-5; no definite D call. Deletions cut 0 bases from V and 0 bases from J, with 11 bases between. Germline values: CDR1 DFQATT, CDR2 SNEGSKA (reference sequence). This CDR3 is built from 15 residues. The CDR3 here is CSARDVARYQETQYF. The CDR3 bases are TGCAGTGCTAGAGATGTTGCACGATACCAAGAGACCCAGTACTTC.

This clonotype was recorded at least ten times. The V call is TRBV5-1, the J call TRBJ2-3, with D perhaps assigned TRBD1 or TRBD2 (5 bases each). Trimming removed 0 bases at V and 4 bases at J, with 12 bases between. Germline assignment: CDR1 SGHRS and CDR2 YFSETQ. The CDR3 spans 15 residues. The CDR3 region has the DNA TGCGCCAGCAGCTTGGTGGGGGAAGGATCAGATACGCAGTATTTT. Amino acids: CASSLVGEGSDTQYF.

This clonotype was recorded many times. The CDR3 region is CASSSSFLNTEAFF. The CDR3 DNA reads as TGTGCCAGCAGCTCGAGTTTTTTGAACACTGAAGCTTTCTTT. V and J are TRBV6-5 and TRBJ1-1; no reliable D call. Trimming took off 6 bases at V and 0 bases at J, with 11 bases between the two ends. The CDR3 consists of 14 residues. Germline-derived CDR1 and CDR2 are MNHEY and SVGAGI.

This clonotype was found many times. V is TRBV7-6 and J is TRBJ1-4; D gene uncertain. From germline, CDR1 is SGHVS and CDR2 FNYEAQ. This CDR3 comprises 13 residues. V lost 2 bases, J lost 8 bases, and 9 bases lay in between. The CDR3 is CASSLQSGEKLFF. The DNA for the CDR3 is TGTGCCAGCAGCTTACAGAGCGGAGAAAAACTGTTTTTT.

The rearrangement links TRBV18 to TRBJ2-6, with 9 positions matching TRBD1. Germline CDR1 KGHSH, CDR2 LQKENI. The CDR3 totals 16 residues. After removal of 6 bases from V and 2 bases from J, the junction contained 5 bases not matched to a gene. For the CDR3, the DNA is TGTGCCAGCTCCCGACAGGGGGGCACTGGGGCCAACGTCCTGACTTTC. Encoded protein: CASSRQGGTGANVLTF.

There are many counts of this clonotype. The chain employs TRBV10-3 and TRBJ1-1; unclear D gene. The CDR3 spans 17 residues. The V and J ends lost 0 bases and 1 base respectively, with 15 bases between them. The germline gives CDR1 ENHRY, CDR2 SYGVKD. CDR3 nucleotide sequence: TGTGCCATCAGTGAGTCGATACCCACCCAGTGGAACACTGAAGCTTTCTTT. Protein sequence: CAISESIPTQWNTEAFF.

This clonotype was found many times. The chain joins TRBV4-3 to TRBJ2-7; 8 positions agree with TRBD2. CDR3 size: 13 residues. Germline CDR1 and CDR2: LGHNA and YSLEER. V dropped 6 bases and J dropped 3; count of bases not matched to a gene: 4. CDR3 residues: CASSPGGVYEQYF. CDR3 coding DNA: TGCGCCAGCAGTCCGGGGGGGGTCTACGAGCAGTACTTC.

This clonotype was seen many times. The CDR3 DNA reads as TGCGCCAGCAAAATGACAGGGACTGGAAACACCATATATTTT. Protein: CASKMTGTGNTIYF. The gene calls are TRBV5-1 and TRBJ1-3, with TRBD1 matching 7 bases. Germline V gene lookup returns CDR1 SGHRS and CDR2 YFSETQ. This CDR3 has 14 amino acids. After removal of 6 bases from V and 2 bases from J, the junction contained 5 bases not matched to a gene.

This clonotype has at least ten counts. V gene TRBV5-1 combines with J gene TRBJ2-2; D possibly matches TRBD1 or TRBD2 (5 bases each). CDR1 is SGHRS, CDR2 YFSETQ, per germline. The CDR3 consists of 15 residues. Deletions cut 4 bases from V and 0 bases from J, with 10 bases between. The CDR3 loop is CASSPGPTNTGELFF. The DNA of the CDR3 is TGCGCCAGCAGCCCGGGACCAACGAACACCGGGGAGCTGTTTTTT.

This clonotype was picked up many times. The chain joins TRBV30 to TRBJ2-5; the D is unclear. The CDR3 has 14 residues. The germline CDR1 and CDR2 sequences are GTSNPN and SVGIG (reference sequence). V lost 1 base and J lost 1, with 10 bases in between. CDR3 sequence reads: CAWSASTVQETQYF. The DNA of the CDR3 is TGTGCCTGGAGTGCCTCTACGGTCCAAGAGACCCAGTACTTC.

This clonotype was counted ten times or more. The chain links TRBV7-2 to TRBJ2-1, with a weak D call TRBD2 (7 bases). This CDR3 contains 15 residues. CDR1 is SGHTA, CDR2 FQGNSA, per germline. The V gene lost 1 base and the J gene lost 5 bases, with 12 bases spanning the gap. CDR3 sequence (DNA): TGTGCCAGCAGCTTAGTGGGGGGGGCCGACAATGAGCAGTTCTTC. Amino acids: CASSLVGGADNEQFF.

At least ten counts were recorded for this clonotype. In DNA, the CDR3 is TGTGCCAGTAGTATTTCCCACATCAGGGTGAACACTGAAGCTTTCTTT. Translation: CASSISHIRVNTEAFF. The rearrangement links TRBV19 to TRBJ1-1; perhaps TRBD1 as D (5 bases). CDR3 length equals 16 residues. Trimming cost V 3 bases and J 0 bases, with 14 bases left between them. The germline CDR1 and CDR2 sequences are LNHDA and SQIVND (reference sequence).

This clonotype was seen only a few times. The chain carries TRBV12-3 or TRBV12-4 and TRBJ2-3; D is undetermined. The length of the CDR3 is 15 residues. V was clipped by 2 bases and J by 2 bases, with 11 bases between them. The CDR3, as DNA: TGTGCCAGCAGTTTATCGGGCAGTTACACAGATACGCAGTATTTT. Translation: CASSLSGSYTDTQYF.

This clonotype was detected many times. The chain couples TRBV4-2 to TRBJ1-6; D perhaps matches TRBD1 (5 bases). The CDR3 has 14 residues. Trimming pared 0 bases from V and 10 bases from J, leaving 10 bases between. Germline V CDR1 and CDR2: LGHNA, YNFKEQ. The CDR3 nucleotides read TGTGCCAGCAGCCAAGATATGGGGGACTCACCCCTCCACTTT. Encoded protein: CASSQDMGDSPLHF.

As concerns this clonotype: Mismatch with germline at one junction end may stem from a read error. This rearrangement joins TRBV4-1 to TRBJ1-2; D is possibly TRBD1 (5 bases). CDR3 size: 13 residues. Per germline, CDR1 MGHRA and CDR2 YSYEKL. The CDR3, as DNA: TGTGCCATGGGCCCGGGGCTCTTCTATGGCTACACCTTC. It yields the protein CAMGPGLFYGYTF.

The CDR3 DNA is TGTGCCAGCAGCGTGGGGGGTCAAGCAAAGGCTTTCTTT. Its protein is CASSVGGQAKAFF. J is TRBJ1-1 and V is TRBV9; possibly TRBD1 for D (5 bases). The CDR3 sequence is 13 residues long. Trimming removed 2 bases at V and 11 bases at J, with 16 bases between. From germline, CDR1 is SGDLS and CDR2 YYNGEE.

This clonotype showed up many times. The CDR3 region is CASSLTTSGGSYNEQFF. As DNA, the CDR3 is TGCGCCAGCAGCCTTACCACTAGCGGGGGGTCGTACAATGAGCAGTTCTTC. This chain joins TRBV4-1 and TRBJ2-1; 12 bases are a match to TRBD2. The CDR3 consists of 17 residues. Germline V gene lookup returns CDR1 MGHRA and CDR2 YSYEKL. Trimming at V came to 4 bases and at J to 4 bases, leaving 8 bases not matched to a gene.

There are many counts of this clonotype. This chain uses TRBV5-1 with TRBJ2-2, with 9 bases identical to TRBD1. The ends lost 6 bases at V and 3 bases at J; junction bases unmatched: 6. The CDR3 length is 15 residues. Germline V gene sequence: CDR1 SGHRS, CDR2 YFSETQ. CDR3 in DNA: TGCGCCAGCAACACCGGGACAGGGTACACCGGGGAGCTGTTTTTT. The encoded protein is CASNTGTGYTGELFF. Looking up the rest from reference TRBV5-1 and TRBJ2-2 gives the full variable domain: KAGVTQTPRYLIKTRGQQVTLSCSPISGHRSVSWYQQTPGQGLQFLFEYFSETQRNKGNFPGRFSGRQFSNSRSEMNVSTLELGDSALYLCASNTGTGYTGELFFGEGSRLTVL.

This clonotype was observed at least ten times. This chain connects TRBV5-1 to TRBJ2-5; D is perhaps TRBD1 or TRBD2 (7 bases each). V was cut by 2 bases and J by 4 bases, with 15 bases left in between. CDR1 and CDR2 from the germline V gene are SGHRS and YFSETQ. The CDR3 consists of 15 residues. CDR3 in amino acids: CASSFGDREGETQYF. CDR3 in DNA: TGCGCCAGCAGCTTCGGAGACAGGGAGGGAGAGACCCAGTACTTC.

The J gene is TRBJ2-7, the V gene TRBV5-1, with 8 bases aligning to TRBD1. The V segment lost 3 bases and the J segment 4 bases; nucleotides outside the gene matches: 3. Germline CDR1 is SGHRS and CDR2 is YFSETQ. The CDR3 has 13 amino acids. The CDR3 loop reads CASSYDRGYEQYF. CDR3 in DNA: TGCGCCAGCAGCTACGACAGGGGATACGAGCAGTACTTC. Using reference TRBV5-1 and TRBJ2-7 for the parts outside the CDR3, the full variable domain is KAGVTQTPRYLIKTRGQQVTLSCSPISGHRSVSWYQQTPGQGLQFLFEYFSETQRNKGNFPGRFSGRQFSNSRSEMNVSTLELGDSALYLCASSYDRGYEQYFGPGTRLTVT.